The next 11 T cell receptor beta chains were all read from a single sample in a study of T cell clonotyping in hematopoietic cell transplantation. TCRdb keeps only in-frame clones here, not all; method: immunoSEQ multiplex PCR. Counted here are approximately 9,000 clones, roughly 85% occurring once; the ten biggest clones make up just over 45%. The sequenced sample was peripheral blood mononuclear cells, obtained 180 days after allogeneic stem cell transplant. These receptors all stem from a female patient in her fifties or sixties who had an allogeneic stem cell transplant from a related donor, so the T cells may come from the graft donor. Some clones in this sample may be carry-over from other donors' samples.

The chain joins TRBV30 to TRBJ2-7; D might be TRBD2 (6 bases). Germline V gene lookup returns CDR1 GTSNPN and CDR2 SVGIG (reference sequence). The CDR3 has 16 residues. Trimming took 3 bases from V and 3 from J, leaving 21 bases between them. CDR3 sequence: CAWSLRGLRGGYEQYF. As DNA, the CDR3 is TGTGCCTGGAGCCTCCGAGGTCTGCGGGGAGGCTACGAGCAGTACTTC.

This chain connects TRBV23-1 to TRBJ1-6, with D possibly being TRBD1 (6 bases). TRBV23-1 is annotated as an ORF whose role is uncertain. This CDR3 has 19 amino acids. The V end lost 0 bases, the J end lost 10 bases, and 25 bases lay between the germline ends. DNA for the CDR3: TGCGCCAGCAGTCAATCGGAATCTCTCCAGTACAGGGATGAATCACCCCTCCACTTT. It translates to CASSQSESLQYRDESPLHF.

V gene TRBV27 combines with J gene TRBJ1-1; 7 positions agree with TRBD1. Trimming cost V 5 bases and J 4 bases; bases outside gene matches: 4. Germline loops: CDR1 MNHEY, CDR2 SMNVEV (reference sequence). The CDR3 loop spans 13 amino acids. For the CDR3, the DNA is TGTGCCAGCAGTACATACAGGGGCACTGAAGCTTTCTTT. Its protein is CASSTYRGTEAFF.

The genes are TRBV6-5 and TRBJ1-6; D is undetermined. The CDR3 totals 12 residues. Germline CDR1 MNHEY, CDR2 SVGAGI. V was pared by 4 bases and J by 6 bases, with 4 bases between. This chain's CDR3 is CASSFSNSPLHF. The CDR3 DNA reads as TGTGCCAGCAGTTTCAGTAATTCACCCCTCCACTTT.

The chain uses TRBV5-1 and TRBJ1-3; no firm D call. In germline, CDR1 is SGHRS, CDR2 YFSETQ. With 4 bases removed from V and 0 bases from J, the gap between germline ends came to 11 bases. The CDR3 extends over 15 amino acids. CDR3: CASSLISSSGNTIYF. The CDR3 DNA sequence: TGCGCCAGCAGCCTCATCTCAAGCTCTGGAAACACCATATATTTT.

For the CDR3, the DNA is TGTGCCAGTCGTGGGACAGGGGGCGCGAACACTGAAGCTTTCTTT. It specifies CASRGTGGANTEAFF. The rearrangement uses TRBV19 and TRBJ1-1; 12 bases map to TRBD1. Germline V gene data show CDR1 as LNHDA and CDR2 as SQIVND (reference sequence). The V segment lost 8 bases and the J segment 1 base; nucleotides outside the gene matches: 5. There are 15 residues in the CDR3.

This chain joins TRBV10-3 and TRBJ2-1, with 7 bases that match TRBD1. The trim removed 6 bases at V and 7 bases at J, leaving 6 bases unmatched. The CDR3 runs to 13 residues. Germline V gene lookup returns CDR1 ENHRY and CDR2 SYGVKD. The DNA of the CDR3 is TGTGCCATCAGGGAGACAGGGAAAAATGAGCAGTTCTTC. Translating gives CAIRETGKNEQFF.

The V gene is TRBV20-1, the J gene TRBJ2-7; D ambiguous. Trimming stripped 4 bases from V and 6 bases from J, with 10 bases between. The CDR3 loop spans 11 amino acids. CDR1 is DFQATT and CDR2 is SNEGSKA in the germline V gene (reference sequence). In DNA form, the CDR3 reads TGCAGTGCTATTTGGGGTGGCGAGCAGTACTTC. Amino acid sequence: CSAIWGGEQYF.

J is TRBJ1-1 and V is TRBV5-1; 11 bases are shared with TRBD1. CDR3 length equals 15 residues. Germline CDR1 is SGHRS and CDR2 is YFSETQ. V dropped 0 bases and J dropped 5; count of bases not matched to a gene: 3. In DNA, the CDR3 is TGCGCCAGCAGCTTGGGAGGACAGGGGGCGACTGAAGCTTTCTTT. As protein: CASSLGGQGATEAFF.

The chain combines TRBV7-2 with TRBJ1-5; 7 positions match TRBD1. The V and J ends lost 5 bases and 5 bases, in that order; junction bases with no gene match: 3. CDR1 SGHTA and CDR2 FQGNSA come from the germline V gene. The CDR3 contains 13 residues. The CDR3: CASSQGGYQPQHF. CDR3 nucleotides: TGTGCCAGCAGCCAGGGGGGGTATCAGCCCCAGCATTTT. The full variable domain, with the rest looked up from reference TRBV7-2 and TRBJ1-5, is GAGVSQSPSNKVTEKGKDVELRCDPISGHTALYWYRQSLGQGLEFLIYFQGNSAPDKSGLPSDRFSAERTGGSVSTLTIQRTQQEDSAVYLCASSQGGYQPQHFGDGTRLSIL.

V gene TRBV4-3 combines with J gene TRBJ1-1; D remains unclear. The germline CDR1 and CDR2 sequences are LGHNA and YSLEER. The CDR3 length is 15 residues. The V and J ends lost 0 bases and 4 bases respectively, with 12 bases between them. This CDR3 reads CASSQDVSRGTEAFF. In DNA, the CDR3 is TGCGCCAGCAGCCAAGATGTGTCACGGGGCACTGAAGCTTTCTTT.